The rows below give T cell receptor beta chains drawn from one sample of a study of naive CD8 T cells in extremely preterm neonates. Using immunoSEQ multiplex PCR, the repertoire was profiled, and TCRdb retains in-frame clones only, with some absent. The sample includes about 5,200 clones, nearly 98% seen only once; the top ten take around 0.71%. The sample consisted of naive CD8+ T cells from blood. The receptors derive from a human donor in good health. CDR3s include the opening cysteine and the closing phenylalanine or tryptophan. A D gene is named only where the DNA matches it firmly. Clone size appears in some rows only: once, few, many, or a class for an expanded clone.

v_call	clone_size	j_call	cdr3_length	d_call	cdr3_aa	cdr3_nt
TRBV5-8	once	TRBJ1-1	14	NA	CASSVVDFSTEAFF	TGTGCCAGCAGCGTAGTAGACTTTTCCACTGAAGCTTTCTTT
TRBV27	NA	TRBJ2-7	14	NA	CASSLSGDRGEQYF	TGTGCCAGCAGTTTATCAGGAGACAGAGGCGAGCAGTACTTC
TRBV27	NA	TRBJ2-1	16	TRBD2	CASSSGTSGASNEQFF	TGTGCCAGCAGTTCTGGGACTAGCGGGGCATCCAATGAGCAGTTCTTC
TRBV11-1	once	TRBJ1-5	18	TRBD1	CASSSRGQGAICNQPQHF	TGTGCCAGCAGCTCTCGAGGACAGGGGGCGATTTGCAATCAGCCCCAGCATTTT
TRBV19	NA	TRBJ2-1	18	TRBD2	CASSIRAGGTSSYNEQFF	TGTGCCAGTAGTATTCGCGCGGGGGGGACCAGCTCCTACAATGAGCAGTTCTTC
TRBV5-1	NA	TRBJ1-3	16	NA	CASSLGQLFSGNTIYF	TGCGCCAGCAGCTTAGGACAGTTATTCTCTGGAAACACCATATATTTT
TRBV2	NA	TRBJ2-7	14	NA	CASIEGRWAYEQYF	TGTGCCAGCATTGAGGGCAGGTGGGCCTACGAGCAGTACTTC
TRBV27	NA	TRBJ2-7	13	NA	CASRWTATREQYF	TGTGCCAGCCGCTGGACAGCGACACGGGAGCAGTACTTC
TRBV28	NA	TRBJ2-5	14	TRBD2	CASSPWGGEGTQYF	TGTGCCAGCAGCCCTTGGGGGGGGGAGGGGACCCAGTACTTC
TRBV6-5	NA	TRBJ2-7	14	TRBD1	CASSSPDRGQEQYF	TGTGCCAGCAGCAGTCCGGACAGGGGTCAAGAGCAGTACTTC
TRBV4-3	once	TRBJ2-2	15	NA	CASSHNYGDTGELFF	TGCGCCAGCAGCCACAATTACGGGGACACCGGGGAGCTGTTTTTT
TRBV2	NA	TRBJ1-1	16	NA	CASSEYGSAPAREAFF	TGTGCCAGCAGTGAATACGGTTCTGCCCCCGCTCGTGAAGCTTTCTTT
TRBV19	NA	TRBJ2-2	14	NA	CASSPGLNTGELFF	TGTGCCAGTAGTCCAGGGTTGAACACCGGGGAGCTGTTTTTT
TRBV6-5	NA	TRBJ2-3	15	TRBD2	CASSYSREGTDTQYF	TGTGCCAGCAGTTACTCCAGGGAGGGAACAGATACGCAGTATTTT
TRBV27	NA	TRBJ2-2	16	NA	CASSLSIRGNTGELFF	TGTGCCAGCAGTTTATCGATTAGGGGTAACACCGGGGAGCTGTTTTTT
TRBV4-1	NA	TRBJ2-2	17	TRBD1	CASSTGTGVSRTGELFF	TGCGCCAGCAGCACCGGGACAGGGGTTTCGCGTACCGGGGAGCTGTTTTTT
TRBV4-3	NA	TRBJ1-1	14	NA	CASSQVEGNTEAFF	TGCGCCAGCAGCCAAGTCGAGGGAAACACTGAAGCTTTCTTT
TRBV9	NA	TRBJ2-1	15	TRBD2	CASSVVGTSGDEQFF	TGTGCCAGCAGCGTAGTTGGGACTAGCGGGGATGAGCAGTTCTTC
TRBV6-5	NA	TRBJ1-1	16	NA	CASSYHPGEMNTEAFF	TGTGCCAGCAGTTACCACCCGGGGGAGATGAACACTGAAGCTTTCTTT
TRBV15	NA	TRBJ1-1	18	NA	CATSRGHRSPLMNTEAFF	TGTGCCACCAGCAGAGGCCATCGGAGCCCGCTCATGAACACTGAAGCTTTCTTT
TRBV6-6	NA	TRBJ1-6	13	NA	CASSRDYNSPLHF	TGTGCCAGCAGCCGCGACTATAATTCACCCCTCCACTTT
TRBV23-1	NA	TRBJ2-2	15	NA	CASSQSNRDPGELFF	TGCGCCAGCAGTCAATCTAACAGGGATCCCGGGGAGCTGTTTTTT